This T cell receptor beta chain is drawn from a study of cytomegalovirus exposure and HLA in healthy donors (dated by TCRdb to 2015 to 2018). About the study as a whole: According to a later analysis, the 120 or so validation repertoires were produced on the same platform as the approximately 610 repertoires of the first cohort. The study aimed to test whether signatures of past pathogen exposure could be identified by cataloging public T cell receptors. In addition to the first cohort of roughly 700 subjects, a separate validation cohort of under 150 different subjects was used. The study combined high-throughput TCR immunosequencing, statistical association of individual TCRs with disease status, and machine learning to predict cytomegalovirus infection status.

Donors formed part of the validation cohort, which comprised 120 subjects and was distinct from the first cohort of under 800 subjects. Libraries came from the immunoSEQ multiplex PCR assay. The source study handled its data this way. A statistical classification framework was developed to diagnose cytomegalovirus status using the catalog of TCR beta chain sequences. Not all clones reach the TCRdb copy of this immuneACCESS table, which keeps in-frame sequences only. Checked studies attribute under half of the gap to unresolved V genes and leave the rest unexplained. D and trimming were read from the DNA, whereas the V and J calls and clone size are those reported in that table. This sample has about 240,000 clones in its table, and around nine tenths of those were observed once. The biggest ten clones account for 2.6% of the sample. The study at large found these results: Three of the identified cytomegalovirus-associated TCR beta chains were confirmed in vitro to be specific for cytomegalovirus antigens. A later analysis had no HLA typing for the validation cohort, so co-occurrence there was scored across all 120 repertoires. While some public TCRs were present in many individuals, most TCR sequences turned up only very rarely across donors. In the study, approximately 160 TCR beta chains were listed as associated with cytomegalovirus. Subsequent analysis determined that TCRs grouped into clusters in the first cohort also showed a tendency toward co-occurrence across the roughly 120 validation repertoires, and approximately 93% of cluster scores exceeded 0. According to the authors, the approach could potentially be generalized to other disease states and immunological phenotypes. The classifier was reported to diagnose cytomegalovirus status with high specificity and sensitivity in both the original and validation cohorts.

Notes on this clone: The antigen this receptor binds is unknown. No clone much larger than this one lies a single base away; base qualities are absent.

The cysteine opens and the phenylalanine closes a CDR3 of 14 amino acids. The CDR3 DNA has 42 bases and is translated from base 1. CDR1 and CDR2 were assigned from the germline V gene as MNHEY and SVGAGI. Here V drops 8 bases and J drops 6 bases, and the junction holds 9 bases not matched to any gene. This sequence was found in a man aged 18-30 years in good health and CMV-seronegative. The chain links TRBV6-5 with TRBJ2-1; 8 bases in the junction line up with TRBD2. The sequenced sample was PBMCs. The nucleotide sequence is given as TGTGCCAGCGGCCACCCCGGGGGGGCCAATGAGCAGTTCTTC. Its translation reads: CASGHPGGANEQFF.